Listed here are 5 T cell receptor beta chains from one sample, sequenced in a study of T cell responses to AZD1222 COVID-19 vaccine. Some clones are missing from TCRdb's copy, which holds only in-frame ones; the method was immunoSEQ multiplex PCR. The repertoire has 110,000 to 150,000 clones, 93% of them found once; the top ten carry about 9.1%. The specimen comprised peripheral blood, sampled on day 0 of AZD1222 vaccination. These receptors originate from an adult in good health.

The V gene is TRBV5-8, the J gene TRBJ1-3; 10 nucleotides agree with TRBD1. This CDR3 spans 16 amino acids. V trimming: 4 bases; J trimming: 4 bases; junction bases outside the gene matches: 8. Germline assignment: CDR1 SGHTS and CDR2 YDEGEE. The CDR3 protein is CASSPLGQGDGNTIYF. The CDR3 DNA is TGTGCCAGCAGCCCCCTTGGACAGGGGGACGGAAACACCATATATTTT.

This chain joins TRBV4-2 and TRBJ1-1; D is ambiguous. Trimming pared 0 bases from V and 1 base from J, leaving 12 bases between. In germline, CDR1 is LGHNA, CDR2 YNFKEQ. There are 16 residues in the CDR3. CDR3 loop: CASSQEHLKGNTEAFF. CDR3 nucleotides: TGTGCCAGCAGCCAAGAACACTTAAAAGGGAACACTGAAGCTTTCTTT.

This clone has more than one count but fewer than ten. This sequence joins TRBV4-1 and TRBJ2-7; 12 bases line up with TRBD2. Germline CDR1 is MGHRA and CDR2 is YSYEKL. Losses at the gene ends were 2 bases for V and 3 bases for J; bases not matched to a gene: 2. This CDR3 spans 15 amino acids. CDR3 region: CASSQRLAGDYEQYF. For the CDR3, the DNA is TGCGCCAGCAGCCAAAGACTAGCGGGGGACTACGAGCAGTACTTC.

This clone appeared a single time. This sequence joins TRBV6-5 and TRBJ1-4; TRBD1 matches 9 bases. CDR3 length: 14 amino acids. The J segment lost 6 bases and the V segment lost 5 bases, leaving 4 bases of the junction unmatched. The germline gives CDR1 MNHEY, CDR2 SVGAGI. The CDR3 spells CASSPGQGYEKLFF. CDR3 sequence (DNA): TGTGCCAGCAGTCCGGGACAGGGTTATGAAAAACTGTTTTTT.

The chain combines TRBV3-1 (or the pseudogene TRBV3-2) with TRBJ1-2; TRBD1 matches 9 bases. V was clipped by 0 bases and J by 0 bases; unmatched bases: 8. CDR1 and CDR2 (germline): LGHDT, YNNKEL (reference sequence). The CDR3 length is 18 residues. The CDR3 loop is CASSQERLGTGSNYGYTF. In nucleotides, the CDR3 is TGTGCCAGCAGCCAAGAGAGGTTAGGGACAGGGTCTAACTATGGCTACACCTTC.